This T cell receptor beta chain is from a study of T-cell reconstitution after alpha-beta-depleted transplantation in children. This clonotype came up a few times. V lost 6 bases and J 5 bases, leaving 10 bases between the germline ends. CDR1 and CDR2 (germline): MNHEY, SMNVEV (reference sequence). There are 12 residues in the CDR3. Unique molecular identifiers were used in preparing the TCRbeta library. Each CDR3 protein gets one entry after TCRdb re-called the PCR reads with MiXCR. Of 500,000 or so distinct CDR3 sequences listed, approximately 32% are singletons. The rearrangement uses TRBV27 and TRBJ1-1; D gene uncertain. The sample consisted of PBMCs from the stem cell graft donor, taken from the stem cell graft. This sequence was found in a human donor who donated a stem cell graft to a child with aplastic anemia. The CDR3 loop reads CASRTLGTEAFF. The DNA for the CDR3 is TGTGCCAGCAGAACGCTCGGGACTGAAGCTTTCTTT.